The 28 T cell receptor beta chains listed next were all sequenced from one sample in a study of blood T cell repertoires in COVID-19. Assay used: immunoSEQ multiplex PCR; TCRdb lists only in-frame clones, some missing. Found here are 85,000 to 120,000 clones, approximately 85% of them singletons; the top ten hold about 10%. Specimen: peripheral blood. The receptors come from a man aged 35-49 years with active or convalescent COVID-19.

The genes are TRBV5-5 and TRBJ1-4; TRBD1 might be the D (6 bases). Germline CDR1 SGHKS, CDR2 YYEKEE (reference sequence). Deletions cut 4 bases from V and 7 bases from J, with 23 bases between. There are 17 residues in the CDR3. Here the CDR3 reads CASSARYSGVLGEKLFF. The CDR3 DNA reads as TGTGCCAGCAGCGCGAGATACTCAGGGGTATTGGGTGAAAAACTGTTTTTT.

V gene TRBV6-5 combines with J gene TRBJ2-7; 7 positions match TRBD2. The ends lost 2 bases at V and 0 bases at J; junction bases unmatched: 1. The CDR3 has 14 amino acids. Germline V gives CDR1 MNHEY, CDR2 SVGAGI. DNA for the CDR3: TGTGCCAGCAGTTACGGCGGGGGCTCCTACGAGCAGTACTTC. Its translation is CASSYGGGSYEQYF.

The CDR3 coding sequence is TGTGCCAGCAGCTTAAGTCGGGACAGGAAAACTAAGGGATCACCCCTCCACTTT. It encodes CASSLSRDRKTKGSPLHF. The chain uses TRBV7-3 and TRBJ1-6, with TRBD1 identical over 8 bases. Germline V CDR1 and CDR2: SGHTA, FQGTGA. The J segment lost 10 bases and the V segment lost 1 base, leaving 15 bases of the junction unmatched. The CDR3 has 18 residues.

This CDR3 is CASSLTRNEQFF. The DNA of the CDR3 is TGTGCCAGCAGCTTAACGCGCAATGAGCAGTTCTTC. The J gene is TRBJ2-1, the V gene TRBV7-3, with D unclear. With 0 bases removed from V and 6 bases from J, the gap between germline ends came to 3 bases. Germline V gives CDR1 SGHTA, CDR2 FQGTGA. CDR3 size: 12 residues.

This clone was seen only a few times. V and J are TRBV19 and TRBJ2-5, with 10 bases matching TRBD2. The CDR3 runs to 14 residues. Germline trimming cut 4 bases from V and 2 bases from J; bases unmatched to any gene: 1. Germline CDR1 reads LNHDA; CDR2 reads SQIVND (reference sequence). CDR3 sequence (DNA): TGTGCCAGTAGTAGTAGCGGGGGGCAAGAGACCCAGTACTTC. It yields the protein CASSSSGGQETQYF.

A few counts support this clone. This sequence joins TRBV2 and TRBJ2-7, with D maybe TRBD1 (6 bases). This CDR3 contains 14 residues. Between the trimmed V and J ends, which lost 5 bases and 4 bases, there was a span of 15 bases. Germline lookup yields CDR1 SNHLY and CDR2 FYNNEI. CDR3 sequence: CASSRTVTGYEQYF. The DNA of the CDR3 is TGTGCCAGCAGTAGGACAGTAACTGGATACGAGCAGTACTTC.

V gene TRBV10-3 combines with J gene TRBJ2-3, with D maybe TRBD1 (5 bases). The V and J ends lost 6 bases and 2 bases respectively, with 9 bases between them. Germline V gives CDR1 ENHRY, CDR2 SYGVKD. The CDR3 is 13 amino acids. The CDR3 here is CAIRGLDTDTQYF. CDR3 nucleotide sequence: TGTGCCATCAGGGGGCTTGACACAGATACGCAGTATTTT.

The chain has TRBV19 and TRBJ1-5; 7 bases are shared with TRBD1. The ends lost 7 bases at V and 6 bases at J; junction bases unmatched: 9. This CDR3 has 14 residues. CDR1 and CDR2 (germline): LNHDA, SQIVND (reference sequence). CDR3 region: CASKWDRTSQPQHF. The CDR3 nucleotides are TGTGCCAGTAAATGGGACAGAACTTCTCAGCCCCAGCATTTT.

This clone was seen once. The chain carries TRBV11-2 and TRBJ2-6; TRBD1 might be the D (5 bases). This CDR3 is 17 amino acids long. Germline V gene sequence: CDR1 SGHAT, CDR2 FQNNGV. V lost 1 base to trimming and J lost 0 bases, with 10 bases between them. The CDR3 protein is CASSLGWGLSGANVLTF. The CDR3 nucleotides are TGTGCCAGCAGCTTAGGATGGGGCCTCTCTGGGGCCAACGTCCTGACTTTC.

This clone has just one count. The gene calls are TRBV6-2 or TRBV6-3 and TRBJ1-1; D uncertain. The CDR3 is 14 amino acids. The V end lost 0 bases, the J end lost 7 bases, and 12 bases lay between the germline ends. From germline, CDR1 is MNHEY and CDR2 SVGEGT. The CDR3 sequence is CASSYSSPASEAFF. The CDR3 DNA reads as TGTGCCAGCAGTTACTCAAGCCCCGCGAGTGAAGCTTTCTTT.

The V call is TRBV3-1 (or the pseudogene TRBV3-2), the J call TRBJ1-6; no clear D. The CDR3 extends over 13 amino acids. V was shortened by 1 base and J by 8 bases, with 6 bases between the two germline ends. Germline loops: CDR1 LGHDT, CDR2 YNNKEL (reference sequence). This CDR3 is CASSQGGDSPLHF. Written as DNA, the CDR3 is TGTGCCAGCAGCCAAGGCGGGGATTCACCCCTCCACTTT.

This chain links TRBV5-1 with TRBJ1-1; a weak D match, TRBD1 (5 bases). CDR1 is SGHRS, CDR2 YFSETQ, per germline. The CDR3 totals 12 residues. The V and J ends lost 1 base and 10 bases respectively, with 11 bases between them. CDR3 amino acids: CASSLMGEGAFF. The CDR3 bases are TGCGCCAGCAGCTTGATGGGGGAGGGAGCTTTCTTT. The full variable domain, in which reference TRBV5-1 and TRBJ1-1 provide the parts outside the CDR3, is KAGVTQTPRYLIKTRGQQVTLSCSPISGHRSVSWYQQTPGQGLQFLFEYFSETQRNKGNFPGRFSGRQFSNSRSEMNVSTLELGDSALYLCASSLMGEGAFFGQGTRLTVV.

The rearrangement links TRBV10-3 to TRBJ2-2, with a possible D match to TRBD2 (5 bases). Germline V gives CDR1 ENHRY, CDR2 SYGVKD. V lost 10 bases to trimming and J lost 3 bases, with 18 bases between them. This CDR3 has 15 amino acids. CDR3: CATGASGTYTGELFF. Written as DNA, the CDR3 is TGTGCCACCGGAGCTTCGGGAACTTACACCGGGGAGCTGTTTTTT.

The chain uses TRBV14 and TRBJ2-5; D is perhaps TRBD1 (5 bases). V lost 5 bases, J lost 5 bases, and 12 bases lay in between. The CDR3 is made up of 13 amino acids. Per the germline V gene, CDR1 is SGHDN and CDR2 is FVKESK. The CDR3 protein is CASSYDSRETQYF. Here the CDR3 DNA reads TGTGCCAGCAGCTATGACAGTCGGGAGACCCAGTACTTC.

J is TRBJ2-7 and V is TRBV5-1; 9 nucleotides align to TRBD2. CDR3 size: 16 residues. Trimming removed 4 bases from V and 3 bases from J; junction bases left unmatched: 11. Per the germline V gene, CDR1 is SGHRS and CDR2 is YFSETQ. The CDR3 protein is CASSPTLSGGDYEQYF. Here the CDR3 DNA reads TGCGCCAGCAGCCCAACTCTTAGCGGGGGAGACTACGAGCAGTACTTC.

For the CDR3, the DNA is TGTGCCAGTAGCCGGACAGCAGTAAACACTGAAGCTTTCTTT. Protein product: CASSRTAVNTEAFF. This chain joins TRBV19 and TRBJ1-1; weak D call: TRBD1 (6 bases). Trimming cost V 6 bases and J 2 bases, with 13 bases left between them. Germline CDR1 LNHDA, CDR2 SQIVND (reference sequence). This CDR3 has 14 amino acids.

The genes are TRBV5-6 and TRBJ2-7; a possible D gene is TRBD1 (6 bases). The CDR3 totals 13 residues. V shed 6 bases and J shed 2 bases, with 12 bases lying between them. Germline V gene data show CDR1 as SGHDT and CDR2 as YYEEEE. CDR3 protein: CASTIGQTYEQYF. CDR3 coding DNA: TGTGCCAGCACCATCGGACAGACCTACGAGCAGTACTTC.

The chain joins TRBV5-4 to TRBJ2-5; no definite D call. The V gene's germline CDR1 is SGHNT and CDR2 YYREEE (reference sequence). Trimming took off 1 base at V and 4 bases at J, with 8 bases between the two ends. This CDR3 has 13 amino acids. The CDR3 region has the DNA TGTGCCAGCAGCTTGTTCTCGGGAGAGACCCAGTACTTC. It specifies CASSLFSGETQYF.

The chain uses TRBV19 and TRBJ1-2; perhaps TRBD1 as D (5 bases). Germline-derived CDR1 and CDR2 are LNHDA and SQIVND (reference sequence). There are 13 residues in the CDR3. Deletions cut 6 bases from V and 7 bases from J, with 15 bases between. This CDR3 reads CASSSSRTSGYTF. CDR3 sequence (DNA): TGTGCCAGTAGCTCGTCCCGGACAAGTGGCTACACCTTC.

The chain has TRBV3-1 (or the pseudogene TRBV3-2) and TRBJ2-1; TRBD2 aligns across 8 bases. From germline, CDR1 is LGHDT and CDR2 YNNKEL (reference sequence). The CDR3 is made up of 16 amino acids. The ends lost 2 bases at V and 5 bases at J; junction bases unmatched: 8. For the CDR3, the DNA is TGTGCCAGCAGCCAAAGAACTAGCGGAGATAACAATGAGCAGTTCTTC. Protein sequence: CASSQRTSGDNNEQFF.

This chain links TRBV21-1 with TRBJ2-2; TRBD1, the D gene given by the table, was not confirmed from the DNA. TRBV21-1 is a known pseudogene. The CDR3 is 14 amino acids. CDR3 sequence (DNA): TGTGCCAGCAGCAAAGACAGAAACACCGGGGAGCTGTTTTTT. Its protein is CASSKDRNTGELFF.

This chain connects TRBV5-1 to TRBJ2-2, with a tentative D call TRBD1 (5 bases). CDR3 length: 15 amino acids. V lost 0 bases, J lost 4 bases, and 10 bases lay in between. Germline V gene lookup returns CDR1 SGHRS and CDR2 YFSETQ. The CDR3 loop reads CASSLGGPGTGELFF. The CDR3 bases are TGCGCCAGCAGCTTGGGGGGCCCGGGCACCGGGGAGCTGTTTTTT. Full variable domain (remainder filled in from reference TRBV5-1 and TRBJ2-2): KAGVTQTPRYLIKTRGQQVTLSCSPISGHRSVSWYQQTPGQGLQFLFEYFSETQRNKGNFPGRFSGRQFSNSRSEMNVSTLELGDSALYLCASSLGGPGTGELFFGEGSRLTVL.

This sequence joins TRBV4-3 and TRBJ1-6; D is perhaps TRBD1 (6 bases). The CDR3 covers 17 residues. Germline V gene sequence: CDR1 LGHNA, CDR2 YSLEER. V was cut by 1 base and J by 9 bases, with 19 bases left in between. The CDR3 sequence: CASSQVYRDTAGSPLHF. Written as DNA, the CDR3 is TGCGCCAGCAGCCAAGTGTACAGGGACACGGCGGGTTCACCCCTCCACTTT.

This chain connects TRBV5-1 to TRBJ1-4; a weak D match, TRBD1 (5 bases). The CDR3 runs 14 residues. The germline V gene encodes CDR1 SGHRS and CDR2 YFSETQ. V was shortened by 2 bases and J by 0 bases, with 5 bases between the two germline ends. The CDR3 DNA is TGCGCCAGCAGCTTACAGGCAACTAATGAAAAACTGTTTTTT. Its translation: CASSLQATNEKLFF.

V is TRBV5-5 and J is TRBJ2-2; 7 bases line up with TRBD1. Germline V CDR1 and CDR2: SGHKS, YYEKEE (reference sequence). Trimming took 4 bases from V and 5 from J; bases not matched to a gene: 8. This CDR3 has 15 residues. CDR3 sequence (DNA): TGTGCCAGCAGCCCCCAAGGACAGGTTACCGGGGAGCTGTTTTTT. This encodes CASSPQGQVTGELFF.

The gene calls are TRBV18 and TRBJ1-1; no firm D call. Germline V gene data show CDR1 as KGHSH and CDR2 as LQKENI. The CDR3 runs to 15 residues. V lost 0 bases and J 0 bases, leaving 8 bases between the germline ends. This chain's CDR3 is CASSPPRKMNTEAFF. The CDR3 nucleotides are TGTGCCAGCTCACCACCGAGAAAAATGAACACTGAAGCTTTCTTT.

V and J are TRBV7-2 and TRBJ1-6; possibly TRBD1 for D (5 bases). CDR3 size: 15 residues. Per the germline V gene, CDR1 is SGHTA and CDR2 is FQGNSA. Trimming removed 2 bases from V and 8 bases from J, with 13 bases in between. CDR3 sequence (DNA): TGTGCCAGCAGCTTACAATTGCCGGGGGATTCACCCCTCCACTTT. This translates into CASSLQLPGDSPLHF.

The chain couples TRBV6-6 to TRBJ1-1; 8 bases match TRBD1. The CDR3 has 14 residues. Germline V gene data show CDR1 as MNHNY and CDR2 as SVGAGI (reference sequence). V gave up 7 bases and J gave up 3 bases; unmatched junction bases: 7. In DNA form, the CDR3 reads TGTGCCAGCACCCCGGCAGGGGGCGACACTGAAGCTTTCTTT. It specifies CASTPAGGDTEAFF.